The entry below describes one T cell receptor beta chain. The target antigen is unknown. The time point denotes: persistent/refractory GD, antithyroid drugs over 5 years with positive TRAb. TCR sequences were obtained from RNA taken from PBMCs. It was an endocrinology department in Xi'an, China, that provided the patients. Building of the TCR beta libraries involved iRepertoire HTBI primers and Arm-PCR of CDR3 regions. MiXCR, applied by TCRdb to the multiplex PCR reads, yields one record per CDR3 protein. The table records some 330,000 distinct CDR3 sequences, roughly 24% of them present only once. The data were obtained in a study of regulatory T cells in long-lasting Graves disease. Study results and limitations: Less diverse TCR repertoires were seen in persistent Graves' patients than in newly diagnosed ones. The small sample size may have reduced accuracy. The persistent group shared around 2,600 public clonotypes, more than the 950 to 1,000 shared by new patients.

Germline V gene sequence: CDR1 SGDLS, CDR2 YYNGEE. J was trimmed by 4 bases and V by 0 bases; bases with no gene match: 2. CDR3 size: 16 residues. Sequenced material: peripheral blood mononuclear cells (PBMCs), taken when the disease was refractory, from a patient treated with antithyroid drugs. This TCR derives from a woman aged 40 to 49 with Graves disease. The chain employs TRBV9 and TRBJ2-5, with 14 bases lining up with TRBD2. CDR3 residues: CASSVVGLAGGETQYF. The CDR3 region has the DNA TGTGCCAGCAGCGTAGTAGGACTAGCGGGGGGAGAGACCCAGTACTTC. The variable domain in full, with the rest retrieved from reference TRBV9 and TRBJ2-5, is DSGVTQTPKHLITATGQRVTLRCSPRSGDLSVYWYQQSLDQGLQFLIQYYNGEERAKGNILERFSAQQFPDLHSELNLSSLELGDSALYFCASSVVGLAGGETQYFGPGTRLLVL.